The 10 T cell receptor beta chains below were found in one sample sequenced in a study of blood T cell repertoires in COVID-19. Repertoires were generated with immunoSEQ multiplex PCR, while TCRdb's copy carries only in-frame clones and drops some. The table lists about 230,000 clones, around four fifths of them singletons. Sequences were obtained from peripheral blood. The receptor set was obtained from a man aged 40-49 years with acute or convalescent COVID-19.

This clone appeared a single time. The J gene is TRBJ2-7, the V gene TRBV27, with a tentative D call TRBD2 (5 bases). V shed 7 bases and J shed 2 bases, with 21 bases lying between them. The CDR3 sequence is 16 residues long. Germline CDR1 MNHEY, CDR2 SMNVEV (reference sequence). The CDR3 sequence: CASNPGLVRTTYEQYF. CDR3 coding DNA: TGTGCCAGCAACCCCGGACTCGTACGTACTACCTACGAGCAGTACTTC.

This sequence joins TRBV23-1 and TRBJ2-3; TRBD2 is a possible D gene (6 bases). TRBV23-1 is known as an ORF, though its function is uncertain. The CDR3 spans 17 residues. The V end lost 4 bases, the J end lost 0 bases, and 17 bases lay between the germline ends. The CDR3 reads CASSPTRGRDSTDTQYF. The CDR3 bases are TGCGCCAGCAGTCCAACCCGTGGGCGGGATAGCACAGATACGCAGTATTTT.

The chain carries TRBV6-5 and TRBJ1-4; weak D call: TRBD1 (6 bases). Germline lookup yields CDR1 MNHEY and CDR2 SVGAGI. This CDR3 has 14 residues. Trimming removed 7 bases from V and 8 bases from J, with 17 bases in between. CDR3 loop: CASKQTGVGEKLFF. The CDR3 DNA reads TGTGCCAGCAAACAGACAGGCGTTGGCGAAAAACTGTTTTTT.

This chain joins TRBV5-5 and TRBJ2-1, with TRBD2 matching 11 bases. The length of the CDR3 is 16 residues. V lost 3 bases and J lost 0; bases outside the gene matches: 2. In germline, CDR1 is SGHKS, CDR2 YYEKEE (reference sequence). As DNA, the CDR3 is TGTGCCAGCAGCTCGGGACTAGCGGTCTCCTACAATGAGCAGTTCTTC. Translating gives CASSSGLAVSYNEQFF.

The chain employs TRBV24-1 and TRBJ2-1; 10 bases agree with TRBD2. Germline V gene data show CDR1 as KGHDR and CDR2 as SFDVKD. The junction had 6 bases not matched to a gene; V was cut back by 6 bases and J by 8 bases. The CDR3 covers 14 residues. CDR3 region: CATSQAGGSYEQFF. The CDR3 DNA reads TGTGCCACCAGTCAAGCGGGAGGGAGCTATGAGCAGTTCTTC.

CDR3 protein: CASSNLGGAPYNEQFF. In nucleotides, the CDR3 is TGTGCCAGTAGCAATCTTGGGGGGGCGCCCTACAATGAGCAGTTCTTC. V gene TRBV19 combines with J gene TRBJ2-1; D perhaps matches TRBD2 (7 bases). The germline V gene has CDR1 LNHDA and CDR2 SQIVND (reference sequence). Deletions cut 6 bases from V and 2 bases from J, with 17 bases between. This CDR3 has 16 residues.

The chain is built from TRBV2 and TRBJ2-1; the match to TRBD2 covers 9 bases. This CDR3 is built from 16 residues. V was pared by 3 bases and J by 4 bases, with 7 bases of the junction left unmatched. CDR1 and CDR2 from the germline V gene are SNHLY and FYNNEI. CDR3 sequence (DNA): TGTGCCAGCAGTGATGGGCTAGCGGGACTATACAATGAGCAGTTCTTC. Translation: CASSDGLAGLYNEQFF.

The genes are TRBV25-1 and TRBJ1-2, with 9 bases aligning to TRBD1. V trimming: 7 bases; J trimming: 5 bases; junction bases outside the gene matches: 5. CDR1 is MGHDK and CDR2 is SYGVNS in the germline V gene. The CDR3 is 13 amino acids. CDR3 sequence: CASTSGTGYGYTF. The DNA of the CDR3 is TGTGCCAGCACTTCCGGGACAGGGTATGGCTACACCTTC.

This chain links TRBV4-2 with TRBJ2-5, with 13 bases that match TRBD2. The CDR3 consists of 16 residues. CDR1 and CDR2 from the germline V gene are LGHNA and YNFKEQ. V lost 0 bases, J lost 5 bases, and 3 bases stayed unmatched. CDR3 sequence reads: CASSQDRTSGSETQYF. CDR3 nucleotides: TGTGCCAGCAGCCAAGACAGGACTAGCGGGAGTGAGACCCAGTACTTC.

The rearrangement uses TRBV6-6 and TRBJ1-2, with TRBD1 matching 11 bases. Looked up from germline, CDR1 is MNHNY and CDR2 is SVGAGI (reference sequence). Germline trimming cut 0 bases from V and 8 bases from J; bases unmatched to any gene: 8. The CDR3 runs 16 residues. The CDR3 region is CASSYSNGQGAVGYTF. The CDR3 DNA is TGTGCCAGCAGTTACTCGAATGGACAGGGGGCGGTCGGCTACACCTTC.